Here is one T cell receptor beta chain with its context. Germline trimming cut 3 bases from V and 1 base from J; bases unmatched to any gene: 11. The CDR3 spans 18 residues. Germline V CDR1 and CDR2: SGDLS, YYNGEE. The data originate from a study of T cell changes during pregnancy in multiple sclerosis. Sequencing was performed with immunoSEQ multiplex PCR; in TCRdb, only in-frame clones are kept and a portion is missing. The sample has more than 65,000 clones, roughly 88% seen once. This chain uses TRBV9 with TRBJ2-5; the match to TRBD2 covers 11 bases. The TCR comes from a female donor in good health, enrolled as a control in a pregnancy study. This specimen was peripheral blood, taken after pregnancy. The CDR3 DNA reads TGTGCCAGCAGCGAGGGATTGCTCGGACTAGCGGGCCAAGAGACCCAGTACTTC. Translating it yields CASSEGLLGLAGQETQYF.